The T cell receptor beta chain under discussion was sequenced for a study of identical twins. Study-level points and caveats: An excess of low generation probability was shown by twin-shared out-of-frame alpha sequences.

TCRdb reprocessed the 5' RACE reads via MiXCR and lists one record per CDR3 protein. Among approximately 1.8 million distinct CDR3 sequences listed, roughly 35% were seen once. Points on this clonotype: Antigen: not known.

Between the trimmed V and J ends, which lost 3 bases and 0 bases, there was a span of 13 bases. Germline lookup yields CDR1 MDHEN and CDR2 SYDVKM. There are 16 residues in the CDR3. This TCR derives from a newborn girl in good health. The chain carries TRBV28 and TRBJ2-3; maybe TRBD1 (5 bases). The material sequenced was cord blood. The CDR3 nucleotides are TGTGCCAGCAGTTTTGTGAGGACAACTAGCACAGATACGCAGTATTTT. Translating gives CASSFVRTTSTDTQYF.